This T cell receptor beta chain was observed in a study of CD8+ T cells in alopecia areata. Across the whole study: At a dose of 5 to 10 mg twice daily, oral tofacitinib was given to treated patients. Tofacitinib therapy took 6 to 18 months; 6 months off drug came after. Findings and caveats of the study: Against the mouse data, patients shared TCRs less clearly, possibly for HLA reasons. Scalp repertoires also include resident alphabeta T cells from normal skin.

On this clone: Antigen specificity is unknown.

Following extraction, RNA underwent reverse transcription to cDNA, which served as the sequencing template. Here immunoSEQ multiplex PCR was the method, and the copy in TCRdb shows in-frame clones only, minus some. Of more than 100,000 clones in the sample, roughly three fifths are singletons; the top ten hold 4.5%. The CDR3 runs to 15 residues. Trimming removed 2 bases at V and 0 bases at J, with 12 bases between. Looked up from germline, CDR1 is GTSNPN and CDR2 is SVGIG (reference sequence). This TCR came from a human donor with alopecia areata. The input for sequencing was CD4+ T cells sorted from blood, taken at week 0. The V call is TRBV30, the J call TRBJ2-3, with D hard to call. CDR3 in amino acids: CAWSMLGVSTDTQYF. DNA for the CDR3: TGTGCCTGGAGTATGTTGGGTGTGAGCACAGATACGCAGTATTTT.